These 23 T cell receptor beta chains originate from one sample sequenced in a study of cytomegalovirus exposure and HLA in healthy donors. Researchers ran the PCR with 60 Vbeta and 13 Jbeta primers. Sequenced by immunoSEQ multiplex PCR; TCRdb stores in-frame clones only, minus some. The sample contains 80,000 or so clones, roughly 78% of which appear only once. Sample: PBMCs. The receptors originated from a man aged 40-49 years in good health and CMV-seronegative.

This rearrangement joins TRBV27 to TRBJ2-7; 9 bases are shared with TRBD2. Looked up from germline, CDR1 is MNHEY and CDR2 is SMNVEV (reference sequence). The CDR3 runs to 15 residues. V trimming: 0 bases; J trimming: 7 bases; junction bases outside the gene matches: 7. CDR3 loop: CASSLSAGGGREQYF. The DNA of the CDR3 is TGTGCCAGCAGTTTATCCGCGGGAGGGGGTCGAGAGCAGTACTTC.

The J gene is TRBJ2-7, the V gene TRBV27; tentatively, D is TRBD1 (5 bases). The CDR3 contains 13 residues. CDR1 and CDR2 (germline): MNHEY, SMNVEV (reference sequence). V was pared by 2 bases and J by 5 bases, with 10 bases between. The CDR3 is CASSLRTRDEQYF. CDR3 nucleotides: TGTGCCAGCAGTTTAAGGACCAGGGACGAGCAGTACTTC.

V gene TRBV13 combines with J gene TRBJ1-5; D gene unclear. Germline V CDR1 and CDR2: PRHDT, FYEKMQ (reference sequence). Trimming left V 0 bases short and J 0 bases short, with 6 bases between. This CDR3 has 15 amino acids. The DNA of the CDR3 is TGTGCCAGCAGCTTAGGCACCGGTAGCAATCAGCCCCAGCATTTT. It yields the protein CASSLGTGSNQPQHF.

This clone was seen once. The chain links TRBV6-1 to TRBJ1-3; D is ambiguous. CDR3 length: 14 amino acids. Germline CDR1 reads MNHNS; CDR2 reads SASEGT. V dropped 8 bases and J dropped 0 bases, with 11 bases sitting between them. CDR3 region: CASEQLSSGNTIYF. Here the CDR3 DNA reads TGTGCCAGCGAACAGTTAAGCTCTGGAAACACCATATATTTT.

This rearrangement joins TRBV5-1 to TRBJ2-7; D call uncertain. The CDR3 consists of 13 residues. In germline, CDR1 is SGHRS, CDR2 YFSETQ. The V end lost 5 bases, the J end lost 6 bases, and 15 bases lay between the germline ends. The CDR3 is CASRREENGEQYF. Here the CDR3 DNA reads TGCGCCAGCAGGCGAGAAGAGAACGGCGAGCAGTACTTC.

The genes are TRBV6-1 and TRBJ2-7, with 9 bases aligning to TRBD1. Germline V CDR1 and CDR2: MNHNS, SASEGT. J lost 1 base, V lost 7 bases, and 5 bases had no gene match. The CDR3 has 14 amino acids. The CDR3 reads CASTETGGSYEQYF. CDR3 DNA: TGTGCCAGCACCGAGACAGGGGGTTCCTACGAGCAGTACTTC.

This chain connects TRBV5-3 to TRBJ2-1; a weak D match, TRBD1 (6 bases). TRBV5-3 is sorted into the ORF group, with uncertain function. V lost 4 bases, J lost 9 bases, and 17 bases lay in between. The CDR3 loop spans 14 amino acids. DNA for the CDR3: TGTGCCAGAAGCCCACGGTCAGGGGCAGGTGAGCAGTTCTTC. Its protein is CARSPRSGAGEQFF.

The chain uses TRBV9 and TRBJ1-1; 8 positions agree with TRBD1. The V gene's germline CDR1 is SGDLS and CDR2 YYNGEE. With 3 bases clipped from V and 0 bases from J, the junction kept 7 bases outside the gene matches. The CDR3 consists of 16 residues. CDR3 in amino acids: CASSGPGGTLNTEAFF. The CDR3 coding sequence is TGTGCCAGCAGCGGGCCAGGGGGCACCCTGAACACTGAAGCTTTCTTT.

The gene calls are TRBV7-9 and TRBJ2-5; 10 nucleotides align to TRBD1. The CDR3 is made up of 15 amino acids. The junction had 15 bases not matched to a gene; V was cut back by 6 bases and J by 11 bases. Germline values: CDR1 SEHNR, CDR2 FQNEAQ (reference sequence). The CDR3 DNA is TGTGCCAGCAGTACCTTCCAAGGGACAGGGGTTGGGCAGTACTTC. Translating gives CASSTFQGTGVGQYF. The full variable domain, in which reference TRBV7-9 and TRBJ2-5 provide the parts outside the CDR3, is DTGVSQNPRHKITKRGQNVTFRCDPISEHNRLYWYRQTLGQGPEFLTYFQNEAQLEKSRLLSDRFSAERPKGSFSTLEIQRTEQGDSAMYLCASSTFQGTGVGQYFGPGTRLLVL.

In this sample, this clone turned up a few times. The rearrangement links TRBV11-3 to TRBJ1-1, with no clear D. CDR1 and CDR2 from the germline V gene are SGHNT and YENEEA. Trimming shortened V by 2 bases and J by 3 bases, and 7 bases separated the two germline ends. The CDR3 length is 13 residues. CDR3 sequence (DNA): TGTGCCAGCAGCTTAATGGCAGACACTGAAGCTTTCTTT. Its protein is CASSLMADTEAFF.

The chain couples TRBV28 to TRBJ1-2, with 7 bases matching TRBD1. This CDR3 contains 13 residues. Trimming took 6 bases from V and 6 from J; bases not matched to a gene: 7. Per the germline V gene, CDR1 is MDHEN and CDR2 is SYDVKM. The CDR3 sequence: CASRKTGKDGYTF. The CDR3 nucleotides are TGTGCCAGCAGAAAGACAGGGAAGGATGGCTACACCTTC.

This clone appeared a few times. This CDR3 is CASSIPRSGSDTGELFF. CDR3 coding DNA: TGTGCCAGTAGTATCCCCAGAAGCGGGAGCGACACCGGGGAGCTGTTTTTT. The genes are TRBV19 and TRBJ2-2, with 8 positions matching TRBD2. The germline gives CDR1 LNHDA, CDR2 SQIVND (reference sequence). CDR3 size: 17 residues. Germline trimming cut 3 bases from V and 3 bases from J; bases unmatched to any gene: 9.

V usage is TRBV14 and J usage is TRBJ2-5; the D is unclear. Trimming shortened V by 3 bases and J by 5 bases, and 4 bases separated the two germline ends. CDR1 and CDR2 from the germline V gene are SGHDN and FVKESK. The CDR3 has 11 amino acids. CDR3 protein: CASSHSETQYF. In DNA, the CDR3 is TGTGCCAGCAGCCATTCGGAGACCCAGTACTTC.

The V gene is TRBV15, the J gene TRBJ1-2; D is undetermined. The CDR3 has 15 residues. Between the trimmed V and J ends, which lost 1 base and 3 bases, there was a span of 12 bases. Germline CDR1 reads LNHNV; CDR2 reads YYDKDF (reference sequence). The CDR3 loop is CATSRAISGDYGYTF. The CDR3 DNA reads TGTGCCACCAGCAGAGCGATAAGCGGTGACTATGGCTACACCTTC.

The V gene is TRBV7-3, the J gene TRBJ2-1, with TRBD1 matching over 7 bases. The CDR3 runs to 16 residues. J gave up 0 bases and V 1 base, and 3 bases lay outside the gene matches. CDR1 is SGHTA and CDR2 is FQGTGA in the germline V gene. CDR3 amino acids: CASSLIAGGSYNEQFF. The CDR3 region has the DNA TGTGCCAGCAGCTTAATAGCAGGGGGCTCCTACAATGAGCAGTTCTTC. The full variable domain, with the rest looked up from reference TRBV7-3 and TRBJ2-1, is GAGVSQTPSNKVTEKGKYVELRCDPISGHTALYWYRQSLGQGPEFLIYFQGTGAADDSGLPNDRFFAVRPEGSVSTLKIQRTERGDSAVYLCASSLIAGGSYNEQFFGPGTRLTVL.

The chain combines TRBV30 with TRBJ2-7; 8 bases align to TRBD1. This CDR3 spans 13 amino acids. V lost 7 bases to trimming and J lost 5 bases; unmatched junction nucleotides: 10. CDR1 is GTSNPN, CDR2 SVGIG, per germline (reference sequence). The CDR3 here is CAYSRDRPNEQYF. The CDR3 nucleotides read TGTGCCTATTCACGGGACAGGCCCAACGAGCAGTACTTC.

This clone occurred a few times. The chain recombines TRBV10-3 with TRBJ2-3; D uncertain. Per germline, CDR1 ENHRY and CDR2 SYGVKD. The CDR3 loop spans 12 amino acids. Trimming removed 6 bases at V and 1 base at J, with 5 bases between. The CDR3, as DNA: TGTGCCATCAGCCTTGGCACAGATACGCAGTATTTT. Its translation is CAISLGTDTQYF.

V is TRBV6-5 and J is TRBJ1-1; TRBD1 matches 9 bases. Germline assignment: CDR1 MNHEY and CDR2 SVGAGI. Trimming removed 2 bases from V and 3 bases from J; junction bases left unmatched: 1. The CDR3 spans 14 residues. CDR3 loop: CASSYGTGHTEAFF. DNA for the CDR3: TGTGCCAGCAGTTACGGGACAGGGCACACTGAAGCTTTCTTT.

Concerning this clone itself: Other DNA sequences in the sample encode the same CDR3. The CDR3 here is CASSLTSTDTQYF. CDR3 nucleotide sequence: TGTGCCAGCAGTCTTACTAGCACAGATACGCAGTATTTT. The chain employs TRBV27 and TRBJ2-3; D is ambiguous. Germline CDR1 MNHEY, CDR2 SMNVEV (reference sequence). Trimming removed 5 bases from V and 0 bases from J, with 6 bases in between. This CDR3 is built from 13 residues.

The J gene is TRBJ1-2, the V gene TRBV5-4; D not certain. V lost 5 bases and J 1 base, leaving 9 bases between the germline ends. The CDR3 extends over 13 amino acids. Germline CDR1 is SGHNT and CDR2 is YYREEE (reference sequence). For the CDR3, the DNA is TGTGCCAGCAGAGTAGCTGATAACTATGGCTACACCTTC. Translation gives CASRVADNYGYTF.

This clone was observed a handful of times. The chain links TRBV13 to TRBJ2-6; 9 nucleotides align to TRBD1. This CDR3 has 17 residues. Germline lookup yields CDR1 PRHDT and CDR2 FYEKMQ (reference sequence). The V segment lost 8 bases and the J segment 3 bases; nucleotides outside the gene matches: 11. CDR3 in DNA: TGTGCCAGCGAACCCCGGGACAGGGATTTTGGGGCCAACGTCCTGACTTTC. This codes for CASEPRDRDFGANVLTF. The complete variable domain, with remaining parts taken from reference TRBV13 and TRBJ2-6, reads AAGVIQSPRHLIKEKRETATLKCYPIPRHDTVYWYQQGPGQDPQFLISFYEKMQSDKGSIPDRFSAQQFSDYHSELNMSSLELGDSALYFCASEPRDRDFGANVLTFGAGSRLTVL.

V and J are TRBV7-3 and TRBJ2-2; 12 nucleotides match TRBD2. The CDR3 spans 17 residues. Germline loops: CDR1 SGHTA, CDR2 FQGTGA. Trimming at V came to 3 bases and at J to 4 bases, leaving 6 bases not matched to a gene. CDR3 residues: CASSLTSGSPITGELFF. In DNA form, the CDR3 reads TGTGCCAGCAGCTTGACTAGCGGGAGTCCTATCACCGGGGAGCTGTTTTTT.

V is TRBV9 and J is TRBJ2-7; 8 bases agree with TRBD2. Germline V lookup: CDR1 SGDLS, CDR2 YYNGEE. The CDR3 length is 14 residues. V lost 4 bases, J lost 6 bases, and 9 bases stayed unmatched. The CDR3 here is CASSPPGGVAEQYF. CDR3 sequence (DNA): TGTGCCAGCAGCCCCCCGGGGGGGGTAGCCGAGCAGTACTTC.